Sequencing of this T cell receptor (beta chain) was carried out in a study of blood T cell repertoires in COVID-19. About the research overall: The samples span acute and convalescent COVID-19 from the United States, Italy and Spain. Sources were T cells, B-cell-depleted T cells, or PBMCs; the material itself was cDNA or gDNA.

From germline, CDR1 is SGHNT and CDR2 YENEEA. This CDR3 is 12 amino acids long. Trimming shortened V by 5 bases and J by 3 bases, and 7 bases separated the two germline ends. As handled by the study authors: Nucleated cell number was recorded as an estimate derived from reference gene primer amplification. Clones were sequenced by immunoSEQ multiplex PCR, and TCRdb holds only the in-frame ones, with some missing. V, J and clone size were drawn from that table, and D and trimming were deduced from the DNA. In the table there are around 18,000 clones, over 75% of which are singletons. The specimen was peripheral blood. This chain links TRBV11-3 with TRBJ2-5; D unresolved. The TCR sequence derives from a man aged 65 to 79 with COVID-19, enrolled during active disease. In DNA form, the CDR3 reads TGTGCCAGCAGCCAGAACGAAGAGACCCAGTACTTC. It translates to CASSQNEETQYF.